This TCR beta chain is drawn from a study of shared clonotypes between healthy human individuals. Study-wide points: How much donors shared clonotypes was expected to be affected by sequencing depth. In the sorted subsets, rarefaction showed sequencing was incomplete despite large depth. Only blood was sampled, and tissue TCR repertoires likely differ from blood ones.

Selected positively for CCR7 and CD45RO-negative, naive CD8 cells excluded terminally differentiated effector memory CD45RA+ cells. This clone has a single count. Its antigen is as yet unknown. TCRdb keeps only in-frame clones here, not all; method: immunoSEQ multiplex PCR. The sample records approximately 600,000 clones, 85% to 95% being singletons. Germline V gene sequence: CDR1 SNHLY, CDR2 FYNNEI. The CDR3 covers 13 residues. The germline V and J ends were trimmed by 5 bases and 4 bases, with 12 bases remaining between them. The receptor comes from a woman in her twenties or thirties in good health. The sequenced material came from naive CD8+ T cells sorted from blood. The genes are TRBV2 and TRBJ2-7; perhaps TRBD2 as D (6 bases). The CDR3 bases are TGTGCCAGCAGTCTGGGGACTCATTACGAGCAGTACTTC. Translation gives CASSLGTHYEQYF.